One sample yielded the 14 T cell receptor beta chains listed below, sequenced in a study of T cells in Graves' hyperthyroidism and ophthalmopathy. TCR beta CDR3 region amplification was performed from RNA transcripts. When the TCR CDR3 underwent first-round RT-PCR, the HTBI primer set was used. TCRdb itself ran the multiplex PCR reads through MiXCR, one entry per CDR3 protein. This table holds approximately 610,000 distinct CDR3 sequences, roughly 15% found once. Sequencing was performed on blood. The origin of the receptors is a woman aged 40 to 50 with Graves' ophthalmopathy.

This clonotype was seen repeatedly, ten times or more. This chain connects TRBV28 to TRBJ2-7; TRBD2 aligns across 12 bases. The CDR3 runs to 16 residues. With V trimmed by 3 bases and J by 2 bases, 5 bases remained unmatched. Germline-derived CDR1 and CDR2 are MDHEN and SYDVKM. CDR3 nucleotide sequence: TGTGCCAGCAGTTTGTACGGACTAGCGGGAACCTACGAGCAGTACTTC. Amino acids: CASSLYGLAGTYEQYF.

This clonotype was detected ten times or more. The chain couples TRBV10-2 to TRBJ2-2; TRBD1 might be the D (6 bases). Trimming took off 5 bases at V and 1 base at J, with 8 bases between the two ends. The CDR3 contains 14 residues. Germline V CDR1 and CDR2: WSHSY, SAAADI. CDR3 nucleotide sequence: TGCGCCAGCAGTAAGGACAGGAACACCGGGGAGCTGTTTTTT. It is translated as CASSKDRNTGELFF.

This clonotype appeared many times. The chain links TRBV2 to TRBJ2-7; TRBD1 matches at 7 bases. J gave up 0 bases and V 6 bases, and 5 bases lay outside the gene matches. CDR1 SNHLY and CDR2 FYNNEI come from the germline V gene. The CDR3 spans 14 residues. The CDR3 sequence is CASRITGDSYEQYF. The DNA for the CDR3 is TGTGCCAGCAGGATAACAGGGGACTCCTACGAGCAGTACTTC. The full variable domain, completed using reference TRBV2 and TRBJ2-7, is EPEVTQTPSHQVTQMGQEVILRCVPISNHLYFYWYRQILGQKVEFLVSFYNNEISEKSEIFDDQFSVERPDGSNFTLKIRSTKLEDSAMYFCASRITGDSYEQYFGPGTRLTVT.

This sequence joins TRBV7-9 and TRBJ1-1; no firm D call. In germline, CDR1 is SEHNR, CDR2 FQNEAQ (reference sequence). This CDR3 comprises 14 residues. Deletions cut 5 bases from V and 1 base from J, with 11 bases between. This chain's CDR3 is CASSQPGKNTEAFF. The DNA for the CDR3 is TGTGCCAGCAGCCAGCCCGGGAAGAACACTGAAGCTTTCTTT.

This clonotype was detected many times. The chain joins TRBV6-5 to TRBJ2-7, with TRBD2 matching 10 bases. CDR1 and CDR2 from the germline V gene are MNHEY and SVGAGI. The CDR3 runs 17 residues. J gave up 2 bases and V 0 bases, and 7 bases lay outside the gene matches. Here the CDR3 DNA reads TGTGCCAGCAGTTACTCATTGGGGCTAGCGGGGGCCTACGAGCAGTACTTC. Translation: CASSYSLGLAGAYEQYF.

CDR3 loop: CASSQEVTSGSYEQYF. In nucleotides, the CDR3 is TGCGCCAGCAGCCAAGAGGTAACTAGCGGATCCTACGAGCAGTACTTC. The gene calls are TRBV4-1 and TRBJ2-7; TRBD2 agrees at 8 bases. The CDR3 runs to 16 residues. The ends lost 0 bases at V and 1 base at J; junction bases unmatched: 5. From germline, CDR1 is MGHRA and CDR2 YSYEKL.

The chain employs TRBV19 and TRBJ1-5, with D unresolved. The CDR3 spans 14 residues. V dropped 5 bases and J dropped 1 base, with 9 bases sitting between them. Germline lookup yields CDR1 LNHDA and CDR2 SQIVND (reference sequence). As DNA, the CDR3 is TGTGCCAGTAGTGTTCGGGTAAGCAATCAGCCCCAGCATTTT. Translation gives CASSVRVSNQPQHF.

As for this clonotype: Likely a read error: the CDR3 ends without its conserved phenylalanine or tryptophan. This chain links TRBV7-9 with TRBJ1-6; D unresolved. Trimming left V 1 base short and J 8 bases short, with 9 bases between. This CDR3 has 14 amino acids. The germline V gene has CDR1 SEHNR and CDR2 FQNEAQ (reference sequence). The CDR3 reads CASSLGQLHSPLHS. The CDR3 DNA is TGTGCCAGCAGCTTAGGTCAGCTGCATTCACCCCTCCACTCT.

This clonotype was counted between two and nine times. The J gene is TRBJ2-5, the V gene TRBV14; D gene unclear. This CDR3 spans 13 amino acids. The germline V gene encodes CDR1 SGHDN and CDR2 FVKESK. The V and J ends lost 1 base and 7 bases respectively, with 10 bases between them. CDR3 sequence: CASSQGQMLTQYF. In nucleotides, the CDR3 is TGTGCCAGCAGCCAAGGACAAATGCTGACCCAGTACTTC.

This clonotype was observed a handful of times. The chain has TRBV29-1 and TRBJ2-7; either TRBD1 or TRBD2 may fit D (6 bases each). Trimming took off 7 bases at V and 4 bases at J, with 17 bases between the two ends. The CDR3 length is 13 residues. Looked up from germline, CDR1 is SQVTM and CDR2 is ANQGSEA. This chain's CDR3 is CSAETGAEYEQYF. As DNA, the CDR3 is TGCAGCGCTGAGACGGGGGCCGAGTACGAGCAGTACTTC.

This clonotype was detected ten times or more. The V and J genes are TRBV12-3 or TRBV12-4 and TRBJ2-2, with D unresolved. V lost 6 bases, J lost 4 bases, and 9 bases lay in between. The CDR3 spans 13 residues. The CDR3 nucleotides are TGTGCCAGCAGGTTTTTGAGCACCGGGGAGCTGTTTTTT. Translating it yields CASRFLSTGELFF.

This chain uses TRBV2 with TRBJ2-7, with a tentative D call TRBD1 (5 bases). Germline loops: CDR1 SNHLY, CDR2 FYNNEI. The CDR3 has 11 amino acids. Trimming removed 6 bases from V and 7 bases from J, with 10 bases in between. CDR3 amino acids: CASSDSLEQYF. The CDR3 DNA reads as TGTGCCAGCAGCGACAGTTTGGAGCAGTACTTC.

This clonotype was detected ten times or more. This sequence joins TRBV6-2 or TRBV6-3 and TRBJ1-1; TRBD1 agrees at 7 bases. V was clipped by 5 bases and J by 0 bases; unmatched bases: 12. Germline assignment: CDR1 MNHEY and CDR2 SVGEGT. This CDR3 region has 17 residues. The CDR3 DNA reads as TGTGCCAGCAGTACCAACGACAGGGCGGTTTTGAACACTGAAGCTTTCTTT. Translated, it gives CASSTNDRAVLNTEAFF.

This clonotype was seen repeatedly, ten times or more. This rearrangement joins TRBV11-2 to TRBJ2-7; D is unresolved. The CDR3 spans 14 residues. Germline V CDR1 and CDR2: SGHAT, FQNNGV. The V end lost 4 bases, the J end lost 1 base, and 11 bases lay between the germline ends. The CDR3 nucleotides read TGTGCCAGCAGCTCTCGACTGGTTTCCTACGAGCAGTACTTC. It specifies CASSSRLVSYEQYF. Full variable domain (remainder filled in from reference TRBV11-2 and TRBJ2-7): EAGVAQSPRYKIIEKRQSVAFWCNPISGHATLYWYQQILGQGPKLLIQFQNNGVVDDSQLPKDRFSAERLKGVDSTLKIQPAKLEDSAVYLCASSSRLVSYEQYFGPGTRLTVT.